This T cell receptor (beta chain) was found in a study of blood T cells in healthy people across ages. Findings and limits, study-wide: Older individuals had lower TCR beta diversity per million T cells (the decline was roughly linear). Long-lived and aged donors differed, with more naive CD4+ cells and higher diversity in the long-lived.

The donors, healthy Caucasians from Russia, were aged roughly 6 to 90. With respect to this clonotype: No antigen is known for it.

Sample-barcoded 5' priming and a J-beta primer mix drove a second PCR of roughly 6 to 12 cycles. From the 5' RACE reads, TCRdb called clonotypes with MiXCR, one entry per CDR3 protein. The sample lists 1.5 million to 2 million distinct CDR3 sequences; around half were seen once. Sequencing was done on a sample of blood. This sequence originates from a woman aged 40 to 50 in good health.

CDR3 bases: TGTGCCAGCAGCTCCCCTTGGACAGGGACGGGTGGCTACACCTTC. This translates into CASSSPWTGTGGYTF. The rearrangement uses TRBV11-2 and TRBJ1-2; 8 bases align to TRBD1. Germline V gene sequence: CDR1 SGHAT, CDR2 FQNNGV. Germline trimming cut 4 bases from V and 7 bases from J; bases unmatched to any gene: 11. There are 15 residues in the CDR3.